This TCR beta chain was captured by sequencing in a study of cytomegalovirus exposure and HLA in healthy donors. Study-level background: The roughly 110 validation repertoires were reported in a later analysis to have been generated on the same platform as the approximately 600 first-cohort repertoires.

Clones were read by immunoSEQ multiplex PCR, and TCRdb kept only the in-frame ones, dropping some. The table shows about 330,000 clones, with around 86% occurring only once. The CDR3 runs 16 residues. The sample taken for sequencing was PBMCs. The clonotype was recovered from a woman in her late teens or twenties in good health and CMV-seronegative. The V gene is TRBV21-1, the J gene TRBJ1-1; the table names TRBD1, a call not compared with the DNA. TRBV21-1 is given as a pseudogene. CDR3 DNA sequence: TGTGCCAGCAGCAAGTCTACATGGACAGGGCACACTGAAGCTTTCTTT. Amino acid sequence: CASSKSTWTGHTEAFF.